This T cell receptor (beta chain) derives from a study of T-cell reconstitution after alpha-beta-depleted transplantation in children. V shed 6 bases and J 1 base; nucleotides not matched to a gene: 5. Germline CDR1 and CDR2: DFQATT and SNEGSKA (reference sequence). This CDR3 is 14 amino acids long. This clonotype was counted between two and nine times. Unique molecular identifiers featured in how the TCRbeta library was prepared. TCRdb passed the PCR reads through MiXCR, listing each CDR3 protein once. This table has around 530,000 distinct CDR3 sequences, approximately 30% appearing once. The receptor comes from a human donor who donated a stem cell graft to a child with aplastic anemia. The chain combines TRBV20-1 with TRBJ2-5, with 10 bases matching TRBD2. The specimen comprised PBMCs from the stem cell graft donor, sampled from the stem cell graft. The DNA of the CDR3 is TGCAGTGCCCCACTAGCGGGGCTCCAAGAGACCCAGTACTTC. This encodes CSAPLAGLQETQYF.